The 11 T cell receptor beta chains below all came from one sample that was sequenced in a study of a mutant IDH1 vaccine in newly diagnosed glioma. This sample's time point: baseline, week 1 (first vaccination visit). As to treatment: pre-vaccination baseline after standard-of-care therapy. Some clones are missing from TCRdb's copy, which holds only in-frame ones; the method was immunoSEQ multiplex PCR. This sample has roughly 15,000 clones; over 75% occur once, and the top ten carry approximately 10%. Sequenced here: PBMCs, sampled from a glioma patient treated with radiotherapy, temozolomide or both. These receptors all come from a woman aged 40 to 50 with glioma. Some clones in this sample may be carry-over from other donors' samples.

Concerning this clone itself: At one of its ends the junction is not consistent with the germline gene, which may arise from a read error. V usage is TRBV11-2 and J usage is TRBJ2-3; 7 nucleotides match TRBD2. Germline CDR1 is SGHAT and CDR2 is FQNNGV. The CDR3 sequence is 14 residues long. CDR3 sequence: CASSLERAGLQVFF. The CDR3 DNA is TGTGCCAGCAGCTTAGAGCGGGCGGGACTACAGGTTTTTTTT.

The J gene is TRBJ2-7, the V gene TRBV6-6; 11 nucleotides line up with TRBD1. This CDR3 has 15 residues. Germline V gene data show CDR1 as MNHNY and CDR2 as SVGAGI (reference sequence). V lost 4 bases, J lost 6 bases, and 8 bases stayed unmatched. CDR3 in amino acids: CASSSEDRGPIEQYF. The CDR3 region has the DNA TGTGCCAGCAGTTCCGAGGACAGGGGGCCAATCGAGCAGTACTTC.

This chain connects TRBV5-6 to TRBJ1-1; D is unresolved. In germline, CDR1 is SGHDT, CDR2 YYEEEE. The CDR3 has 12 residues. With 4 bases removed from V and 7 bases from J, the gap between germline ends came to 11 bases. The DNA of the CDR3 is TGTGCCAGCAGCCCTGGTCGAAGTGAAGCTTTCTTT. It is translated as CASSPGRSEAFF.

This rearrangement joins TRBV6-5 to TRBJ1-2; TRBD1 agrees at 7 bases. CDR3 length: 13 residues. From germline, CDR1 is MNHEY and CDR2 SVGAGI. J lost 2 bases, V lost 8 bases, and 5 bases had no gene match. The CDR3 DNA follows: TGTGCCAGCGTGAGCAGGGGGAACTATGGCTACACCTTC. The encoded protein is CASVSRGNYGYTF.

V usage is TRBV7-2 and J usage is TRBJ1-2; possible D gene TRBD1, 5 bases. This CDR3 has 16 residues. Germline-derived CDR1 and CDR2 are SGHTA and FQGNSA. V was pared by 5 bases and J by 2 bases, with 18 bases between. The CDR3 DNA sequence: TGTGCCAGCAGCCTAGGGGCGGGCACTTTGAACTATGGCTACACCTTC. Residues: CASSLGAGTLNYGYTF.

V gene TRBV28 combines with J gene TRBJ1-5; TRBD1 matches at 7 bases. V was clipped by 10 bases and J by 2 bases; unmatched bases: 8. In germline, CDR1 is MDHEN, CDR2 SYDVKM. CDR3 length: 14 residues. CDR3 loop: CAIQGVLGNQPQHF. CDR3 bases: TGTGCCATCCAGGGGGTCTTGGGCAATCAGCCCCAGCATTTT. The full variable domain, completed using reference TRBV28 and TRBJ1-5, is DVKVTQSSRYLVKRTGEKVFLECVQDMDHENMFWYRQDPGLGLRLIYFSYDVKMKEKGDIPEGYSVSREKKERFSLILESASTNQTSMYLCAIQGVLGNQPQHFGDGTRLSIL.

This clone has only a few counts. This chain joins TRBV4-2 and TRBJ2-3; D not certain. CDR1 LGHNA and CDR2 YNFKEQ come from the germline V gene. Deletions cut 2 bases from V and 2 bases from J, with 11 bases between. CDR3 length: 15 amino acids. CDR3 coding DNA: TGTGCCAGCAGCCAACGGGTCACGGACACAGATACGCAGTATTTT. Its protein product is CASSQRVTDTDTQYF.

This clone was observed once. The V and J genes are TRBV5-4 and TRBJ1-1, with D tentatively TRBD1 (6 bases). From germline, CDR1 is SGHNT and CDR2 YYREEE (reference sequence). The CDR3 spans 15 residues. V lost 3 bases, J lost 4 bases, and 16 bases lay in between. Here the CDR3 DNA reads TGTGCCAGCAGCTCTTACAGGGTGGAGAGCACTGAAGCTTTCTTT. It translates to CASSSYRVESTEAFF.

The gene calls are TRBV19 and TRBJ2-3; TRBD2 might be the D (5 bases). Trimming cost V 4 bases and J 6 bases, with 5 bases left between them. The CDR3 extends over 11 amino acids. Looked up from germline, CDR1 is LNHDA and CDR2 is SQIVND (reference sequence). CDR3 nucleotide sequence: TGTGCCAGTAGTAGGAGGGATACGCAGTATTTT. It encodes CASSRRDTQYF.

The CDR3 sequence: CASSQDLNQPQHF. The CDR3 DNA reads as TGTGCCAGCAGCCAAGATCTGAATCAGCCCCAGCATTTT. The rearrangement links TRBV14 to TRBJ1-5; D not certain. V was trimmed by 0 bases and J by 4 bases, leaving 4 bases between them. Germline values: CDR1 SGHDN, CDR2 FVKESK. The CDR3 contains 13 residues.

The rearrangement links TRBV12-5 to TRBJ2-7; tentatively, D is TRBD1 (5 bases). V was pared by 7 bases and J by 3 bases, with 13 bases between. The V gene's germline CDR1 is LGHNT and CDR2 FRNRAP. The CDR3 runs to 13 residues. Here the CDR3 reads CASAPATVYEQYF. CDR3 sequence (DNA): TGTGCTAGTGCTCCAGCGACAGTCTACGAGCAGTACTTC.